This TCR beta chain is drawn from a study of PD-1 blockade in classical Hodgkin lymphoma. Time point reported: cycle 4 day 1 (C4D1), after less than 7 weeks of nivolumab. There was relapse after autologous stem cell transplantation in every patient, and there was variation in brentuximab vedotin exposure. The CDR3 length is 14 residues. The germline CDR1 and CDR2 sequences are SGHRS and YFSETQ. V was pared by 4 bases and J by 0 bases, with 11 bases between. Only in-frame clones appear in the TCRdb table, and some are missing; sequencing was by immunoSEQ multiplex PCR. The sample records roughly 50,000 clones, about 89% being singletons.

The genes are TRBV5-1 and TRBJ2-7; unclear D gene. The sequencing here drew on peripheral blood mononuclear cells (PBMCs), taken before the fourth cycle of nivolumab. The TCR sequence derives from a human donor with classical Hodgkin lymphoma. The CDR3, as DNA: TGCGCCAGCAGCCCCGCAAAGAGCTCCTACGAGCAGTACTTC. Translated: CASSPAKSSYEQYF.